These 21 T cell receptor beta chains came from one sample sequenced in a study of cytomegalovirus exposure and HLA in healthy donors. The PCR was carried out with 60 Vbeta primers and 13 Jbeta primers. TCRdb keeps only in-frame clones here, not all; method: immunoSEQ multiplex PCR. This table lists about 130,000 clones. The source material was PBMCs. These receptors were collected from a man between 40 and 49 years old in good health and CMV-seronegative.

V and J are TRBV5-6 and TRBJ2-5, with 10 positions matching TRBD2. Germline V lookup: CDR1 SGHDT, CDR2 YYEEEE. With 2 bases clipped from V and 4 bases from J, the junction kept 17 bases outside the gene matches. CDR3 length equals 19 residues. CDR3 protein: CASSFGPLVSGRQIETQYF. As DNA, the CDR3 is TGTGCCAGCAGCTTTGGACCACTCGTTAGCGGGAGGCAGATAGAGACCCAGTACTTC.

V gene TRBV28 combines with J gene TRBJ1-2, with 10 bases matching TRBD1. Germline lookup yields CDR1 MDHEN and CDR2 SYDVKM. This CDR3 comprises 17 residues. V shed 4 bases, J shed 1 base, and the junction held 9 bases outside the gene matches. The CDR3 sequence: CASSSAGTGANNYGYTF. CDR3 nucleotide sequence: TGTGCCAGCAGTTCTGCCGGGACAGGGGCCAATAACTATGGCTACACCTTC.

CDR3 DNA sequence: TGTGCCAGCAGCCAAGATAGCGGGAGCTCCTACGAGCAGTACTTC. Translation: CASSQDSGSSYEQYF. The J gene is TRBJ2-7, the V gene TRBV4-2, with 9 bases aligning to TRBD2. CDR1 is LGHNA and CDR2 is YNFKEQ in the germline V gene. Losses at the gene ends were 0 bases for V and 0 bases for J; bases not matched to a gene: 0. The CDR3 sequence is 15 residues long.

The J gene is TRBJ2-1, the V gene TRBV29-1, with TRBD1 matching over 11 bases. The CDR3 extends over 13 amino acids. Germline V gene sequence: CDR1 SQVTM, CDR2 ANQGSEA. The J segment lost 6 bases and the V segment lost 7 bases, leaving 5 bases of the junction unmatched. The CDR3 coding sequence is TGCAGCGGCGGGACAGGGGGAATCAATGAGCAGTTCTTC. Protein product: CSGGTGGINEQFF.

The chain has TRBV13 and TRBJ2-1; 7 positions match TRBD2. J was trimmed by 5 bases and V by 5 bases; bases with no gene match: 9. Germline CDR1 is PRHDT and CDR2 is FYEKMQ (reference sequence). This CDR3 region has 15 residues. CDR3 sequence (DNA): TGTGCCAGCAGCCGGGACCCCGGGGGGAACAATGAGCAGTTCTTC. Its translation: CASSRDPGGNNEQFF. The whole variable domain, remainder taken from reference TRBV13 and TRBJ2-1, is AAGVIQSPRHLIKEKRETATLKCYPIPRHDTVYWYQQGPGQDPQFLISFYEKMQSDKGSIPDRFSAQQFSDYHSELNMSSLELGDSALYFCASSRDPGGNNEQFFGPGTRLTVL.

The chain employs TRBV7-2 and TRBJ1-6, with D hard to call. Looked up from germline, CDR1 is SGHTA and CDR2 is FQGNSA. The V end lost 5 bases, the J end lost 6 bases, and 14 bases lay between the germline ends. The CDR3 runs to 15 residues. CDR3 DNA sequence: TGTGCCAGCAGCCTTCTACTCCCCGGTAATTCACCCCTCCACTTT. Residues: CASSLLLPGNSPLHF.

The V call is TRBV19, the J call TRBJ2-7; no clear D. Germline values: CDR1 LNHDA, CDR2 SQIVND (reference sequence). The CDR3 runs 14 residues. V was trimmed by 4 bases and J by 7 bases, leaving 17 bases between them. The CDR3 DNA reads as TGTGCCAGTAGTACAGGTCGTCAAACTGGGGAGCAGTACTTC. Protein product: CASSTGRQTGEQYF.

The rearrangement links TRBV6-6 to TRBJ2-3; TRBD1 matches 11 bases. Germline values: CDR1 MNHNY, CDR2 SVGAGI (reference sequence). J gave up 0 bases and V 6 bases, and 5 bases lay outside the gene matches. The CDR3 has 16 residues. CDR3 in DNA: TGTGCCAGCAGGGACAGGGGGCCCAGTAGCACAGATACGCAGTATTTT. Protein: CASRDRGPSSTDTQYF.

The chain uses TRBV7-8 and TRBJ2-7, with 8 bases aligning to TRBD1. The CDR3 is 17 amino acids. V shed 7 bases and J 0 bases; nucleotides not matched to a gene: 14. Looked up from germline, CDR1 is SGHVS and CDR2 is FQNEAQ. DNA for the CDR3: TGTGCCAGCACCCCACTTTCAGGGACAGGCGACTCCTACGAGCAGTACTTC. Protein: CASTPLSGTGDSYEQYF.

This chain joins TRBV7-2 and TRBJ1-5; D remains ambiguous. Trimming shortened V by 5 bases and J by 4 bases, and 6 bases separated the two germline ends. Germline V gene data show CDR1 as SGHTA and CDR2 as FQGNSA. The CDR3 has 12 amino acids. The CDR3: CASSLNNQPQHF. As DNA, the CDR3 is TGTGCCAGCAGCCTAAATAATCAGCCCCAGCATTTT.

The chain joins TRBV2 to TRBJ2-2, with TRBD2 as a possible D gene (6 bases). The CDR3 consists of 14 residues. V was shortened by 8 bases and J by 2 bases, with 12 bases between the two germline ends. From germline, CDR1 is SNHLY and CDR2 FYNNEI. The DNA of the CDR3 is TGTGCCAGCTTCCGGGACTTAAACACCGGGGAGCTGTTTTTT. Its translation is CASFRDLNTGELFF.

The chain combines TRBV7-2 with TRBJ2-1, with TRBD1 matching over 7 bases. Trimming took 5 bases from V and 3 from J; bases not matched to a gene: 4. The germline V gene has CDR1 SGHTA and CDR2 FQGNSA. CDR3 size: 14 residues. In DNA form, the CDR3 reads TGTGCCAGCAGCCCGGGACAGAGCTACAATGAGCAGTTCTTC. It is translated as CASSPGQSYNEQFF.

Points on this clone: At one end, the junction sequence differs from germline, possibly due to a read error. Other nucleotide sequences in the sample specify the same CDR3. The rearrangement joins TRBV5-1 to TRBJ2-7; D perhaps matches TRBD1 (8 bases). The CDR3 consists of 14 residues. Germline CDR1 SGHRS, CDR2 YFSETQ. CDR3 residues: CASSSGQGGIEQYF. CDR3 nucleotides: TGCGCTAGCAGCTCTGGACAGGGAGGGATCGAGCAGTACTTC.

CDR3 sequence reads: CASSPEGLGEQFF. The CDR3 region has the DNA TGTGCCAGCAGCCCCGAGGGCCTGGGTGAGCAGTTCTTC. This rearrangement joins TRBV7-2 to TRBJ2-1, with a weak D call TRBD2 (5 bases). The CDR3 is 13 residues long. Per the germline V gene, CDR1 is SGHTA and CDR2 is FQGNSA. Trimming removed 5 bases from V and 9 bases from J, with 14 bases in between.

CDR3 nucleotide sequence: TGTGCCATCAGTGAGTCGTTAGGCGGGAACACTGAAGCTTTCTTT. Protein sequence: CAISESLGGNTEAFF. The rearrangement joins TRBV10-3 to TRBJ1-1; the D is unclear. Looked up from germline, CDR1 is ENHRY and CDR2 is SYGVKD. The CDR3 consists of 15 residues. V lost 0 bases and J 1 base, leaving 9 bases between the germline ends.

The chain joins TRBV6-1 to TRBJ1-5, with D perhaps matching TRBD1 (5 bases). This CDR3 contains 13 residues. Germline-derived CDR1 and CDR2 are MNHNS and SASEGT. Deletions cut 7 bases from V and 2 bases from J, with 9 bases between. The CDR3 coding sequence is TGTGCCAGCACCGAGACAGGCAATCAGCCCCAGCATTTT. Protein: CASTETGNQPQHF.

The genes are TRBV6-4 and TRBJ2-1, with a weak D call TRBD1 (5 bases). Trimming removed 3 bases at V and 7 bases at J, with 10 bases between. CDR1 and CDR2 (germline): MRHNA, SNTAGT. The CDR3 runs to 13 residues. The CDR3 DNA reads TGTGCCAGCAGTGAACTACCAGGGAATGAGCAGTTCTTC. It specifies CASSELPGNEQFF.

The chain recombines TRBV27 with TRBJ2-7; 9 nucleotides agree with TRBD2. Germline CDR1 and CDR2: MNHEY and SMNVEV (reference sequence). The CDR3 consists of 16 residues. V lost 5 bases to trimming and J lost 9 bases; unmatched junction nucleotides: 17. The CDR3 reads CASSPFTGTSSFVQYF. CDR3 DNA sequence: TGTGCCAGCAGTCCTTTCACGGGGACTAGCAGTTTTGTGCAGTACTTC.

V and J are TRBV19 and TRBJ2-2; D call uncertain. Germline CDR1 reads LNHDA; CDR2 reads SQIVND (reference sequence). The CDR3 covers 21 residues. V was trimmed by 0 bases and J by 2 bases, leaving 25 bases between them. The CDR3 DNA is TGTGCCAGTAGTATAGATGCCCCCACGTTCGTAGAGCGAGACAACACCGGGGAGCTGTTTTTT. It codes for CASSIDAPTFVERDNTGELFF.

V and J are TRBV20-1 and TRBJ2-2; D is ambiguous. CDR3 length: 10 residues. Germline CDR1 reads DFQATT; CDR2 reads SNEGSKA (reference sequence). Trimming shortened V by 5 bases and J by 8 bases, and 6 bases separated the two germline ends. CDR3 DNA sequence: TGCAGTGCTCCCCTAGGGGAGCTGTTTTTT. Translated, it gives CSAPLGELFF.

The rearrangement joins TRBV28 to TRBJ2-7, with 9 bases that match TRBD1. The CDR3 is 14 residues long. Looked up from germline, CDR1 is MDHEN and CDR2 is SYDVKM. J was trimmed by 3 bases and V by 5 bases; bases with no gene match: 5. The chain's CDR3 is CASSPWDRVYEQYF. CDR3 sequence (DNA): TGTGCCAGCAGTCCGTGGGACAGGGTCTACGAGCAGTACTTC.